These T cell receptor beta chains were read from a single sample in a study of neurological immune-mediated disorders. TCRdb re-analysed the 5' RACE reads in MiXCR, keeping a single row per CDR3 protein. The sample includes roughly 52,000 distinct CDR3 sequences, 4% of them seen just once. The specimen was CD4+ T cells from blood. The receptors originated from a woman aged 40 to 49 with multiple sclerosis. Both conserved end residues are part of each CDR3. D genes are given only for firm matches. Some rows mark clone size as missing; the rest say once, few, many or name a class of expanded clone.

clone size: many
J gene: TRBJ1-2
D gene: .
V gene: TRBV5-1
CDR3 DNA: TGCGCCAGCAGCCCGGGGACGGAAACGGGCTACACCTTC
CDR3 protein: CASSPGTETGYTF

clone size: many
J gene: TRBJ2-2
D gene: .
V gene: TRBV5-1
CDR3 DNA: TGCGCCAGCCAATGGACTGTGAACACCGGGGAGCTGTTTTTT
CDR3 protein: CASQWTVNTGELFF

clone size: many
J gene: TRBJ1-6
D gene: .
V gene: TRBV7-6
CDR3 DNA: TGTGCCAGCAGCTTAGAGAGCTCCTATAATTCACCCCTCCACTTT
CDR3 protein: CASSLESSYNSPLHF

clone size: many
J gene: TRBJ2-3
D gene: TRBD1
V gene: TRBV27
CDR3 DNA: TGTGCCAGCAGTTCATACCGACAGGGGCTGGAAGATACGCAGTATTTT
CDR3 protein: CASSSYRQGLEDTQYF

clone size: many
J gene: TRBJ2-2
D gene: TRBD1
V gene: TRBV5-1
CDR3 DNA: TGCGCCAGCAGCTTGATCCCGGGACAGGGGGCCGGGGAGCTGTTTTTT
CDR3 protein: CASSLIPGQGAGELFF

clone size: many
J gene: TRBJ1-4
D gene: .
V gene: TRBV5-1
CDR3 DNA: TGCGCCAGCAGCTTGCTTTACTTGGGTAATGAAAAACTGTTTTTT
CDR3 protein: CASSLLYLGNEKLFF

clone size: many
J gene: TRBJ2-6
D gene: TRBD2
V gene: TRBV5-1
CDR3 DNA: TGCGCCAGCAGACGAATGGGGGGGAAGGGGTCTGGGGCCAACGTCCTGACTTTC
CDR3 protein: CASRRMGGKGSGANVLTF

clone size: .
J gene: TRBJ1-3
D gene: .
V gene: TRBV7-2
CDR3 DNA: TGTGCCAGCAGCTACACAGGGCCCAACTCTGGAAACACCATATATTTT
CDR3 protein: CASSYTGPNSGNTIYF

clone size: many
J gene: TRBJ1-1
D gene: .
V gene: TRBV29-1
CDR3 DNA: TGCAGCGTTGAGACGCGGTTGAACACTGAAGCTTTCTTT
CDR3 protein: CSVETRLNTEAFF

clone size: many
J gene: TRBJ1-5
D gene: TRBD1
V gene: TRBV5-1
CDR3 DNA: TGCGCCAGCAGCCATGGACAGGGTGGTCAGCCCCAGCATTTT
CDR3 protein: CASSHGQGGQPQHF

clone size: many
J gene: TRBJ2-3
D gene: .
V gene: TRBV4-2
CDR3 DNA: TGTGCCAGCAGCCTACTAGTGGGGGACGATACGCAGTATTTT
CDR3 protein: CASSLLVGDDTQYF

clone size: many
J gene: TRBJ1-4
D gene: .
V gene: TRBV2
CDR3 DNA: TGTGCCAGCAGTAAAGAGGGGAATGAAAAACTGTTTTTT
CDR3 protein: CASSKEGNEKLFF

clone size: many
J gene: TRBJ2-2
D gene: TRBD2
V gene: TRBV29-1
CDR3 DNA: TGCAGCGTTGAGGAAGGTAGCGGGGGGAGGAACACCGGGGAGCTGTTTTTT
CDR3 protein: CSVEEGSGGRNTGELFF

clone size: many
J gene: TRBJ1-6
D gene: .
V gene: TRBV4-1
CDR3 DNA: TGCGCCAGCAGCCAAGCGCCCCCCAGGGTCTATAATTCACCCCTCCACTTT
CDR3 protein: CASSQAPPRVYNSPLHF

clone size: many
J gene: TRBJ2-3
D gene: TRBD1
V gene: TRBV5-1
CDR3 DNA: TGCGCCAGCAGCTTGGGGGGAGTTAGGACAGGGAAAACAGATACGCAGTATTTT
CDR3 protein: CASSLGGVRTGKTDTQYF

clone size: many
J gene: TRBJ2-5
D gene: TRBD2
V gene: TRBV4-1
CDR3 DNA: TGCGCCAGTCGTGGTCCTAGCGGGGGGGCCGAGACCCAGTACTTC
CDR3 protein: CASRGPSGGAETQYF

clone size: many
J gene: TRBJ2-1
D gene: .
V gene: TRBV9
CDR3 DNA: TGTGCCAGCAGCGTCCACCCCACCCACAACTACAATGAGCAGTTCTTC
CDR3 protein: CASSVHPTHNYNEQFF

clone size: many
J gene: TRBJ1-5
D gene: TRBD1
V gene: TRBV5-1
CDR3 DNA: TGCGCCAGCAGCTCCGGGACAGTTAGCAATCAGCCCCAGCATTTT
CDR3 protein: CASSSGTVSNQPQHF

clone size: many
J gene: TRBJ1-2
D gene: .
V gene: TRBV5-1
CDR3 DNA: TGCGCCAGCAGCCATAACCGGGACGGATCCTATGGCTACACCTTC
CDR3 protein: CASSHNRDGSYGYTF

clone size: many
J gene: TRBJ1-2
D gene: TRBD1
V gene: TRBV5-1
CDR3 DNA: TGCGCCAGCAGCAGAAACCGGGACAGGGCGTATGGCTACACCTTC
CDR3 protein: CASSRNRDRAYGYTF